Following are 26 T cell receptor beta chains from one sample sequenced in a study of T cell changes during pregnancy in multiple sclerosis. The table came from immunoSEQ multiplex PCR; TCRdb's copy has only in-frame clones and leaves some out. The sample includes tens of thousands of clones, over 85% of them seen just once. The sample was CD8+ T cells from peripheral blood mononuclear cells, taken before pregnancy. The receptors come from a female donor with multiple sclerosis, enrolled in a pregnancy study.

Worth noting for this clone: This sample includes further DNA sequences coding for the same CDR3. The rearrangement uses TRBV9 and TRBJ1-5; 9 bases line up with TRBD1. V lost 4 bases, J lost 5 bases, and 4 bases stayed unmatched. The CDR3 spans 14 residues. The germline V gene encodes CDR1 SGDLS and CDR2 YYNGEE. The CDR3, as DNA: TGTGCCAGCAGCTCCCGACAGGGGGATCAGCCCCAGCATTTT. Protein product: CASSSRQGDQPQHF.

CDR3 amino acids: CAAGQSTGELFF. The CDR3 bases are TGTGCCGCGGGACAGAGCACCGGGGAGCTGTTTTTT. The chain recombines TRBV7-2 with TRBJ2-2; D might be TRBD1 (7 bases). The V and J ends lost 11 bases and 4 bases respectively, with 11 bases between them. Per germline, CDR1 SGHTA and CDR2 FQGNSA. This CDR3 comprises 12 residues. Complete variable domain (other parts from reference TRBV7-2 and TRBJ2-2): GAGVSQSPSNKVTEKGKDVELRCDPISGHTALYWYRQSLGQGLEFLIYFQGNSAPDKSGLPSDRFSAERTGGSVSTLTIQRTQQEDSAVYLCAAGQSTGELFFGEGSRLTVL.

The chain carries TRBV2 and TRBJ2-7; D might be TRBD2 (6 bases). Trimming removed 3 bases at V and 4 bases at J, with 13 bases between. This CDR3 region has 14 residues. CDR1 is SNHLY and CDR2 is FYNNEI in the germline V gene. The DNA for the CDR3 is TGTGCCAGCAGTGAGTCGGAGGGAAGATACGAGCAGTACTTC. Amino acid sequence: CASSESEGRYEQYF.

This clone was seen only once. The chain has TRBV19 and TRBJ2-3; D is undetermined. The CDR3 extends over 15 amino acids. Germline CDR1 LNHDA, CDR2 SQIVND (reference sequence). Trimming left V 1 base short and J 3 bases short, with 11 bases between. CDR3 nucleotide sequence: TGTGCCAGTAGTATAGTTTCGGAGCGAACAGATACGCAGTATTTT. The encoded protein is CASSIVSERTDTQYF. Complete variable domain (other parts from reference TRBV19 and TRBJ2-3): DGGITQSPKYLFRKEGQNVTLSCEQNLNHDAMYWYRQDPGQGLRLIYYSQIVNDFQKGDIAEGYSVSREKKESFPLTVTSAQKNPTAFYLCASSIVSERTDTQYFGPGTRLTVL.

The chain couples TRBV9 to TRBJ1-3; D is perhaps TRBD1 (6 bases). Germline V gene sequence: CDR1 SGDLS, CDR2 YYNGEE. This CDR3 contains 14 residues. Deletions cut 2 bases from V and 4 bases from J, with 10 bases between. Here the CDR3 DNA reads TGTGCCAGCAGCGTCACAGGGTCCGGAAACACCATATATTTT. As protein: CASSVTGSGNTIYF.

This chain uses TRBV27 with TRBJ1-1, with D possibly TRBD1 on 6 matching bases. V lost 7 bases, J lost 0 bases, and 12 bases lay in between. This CDR3 comprises 14 residues. Per germline, CDR1 MNHEY and CDR2 SMNVEV (reference sequence). The DNA for the CDR3 is TGTGCCAGCAACCCAGGGACATTGAACACTGAAGCTTTCTTT. The encoded protein is CASNPGTLNTEAFF.

The rearrangement links TRBV5-4 to TRBJ2-7; D is unclear. The CDR3 sequence is 11 residues long. Trimming shortened V by 4 bases and J by 6 bases, and 8 bases separated the two germline ends. Looked up from germline, CDR1 is SGHNT and CDR2 is YYREEE (reference sequence). The CDR3 DNA sequence: TGTGCCAGCAGCCTGGCCTCCGAGCAGTACTTC. It yields the protein CASSLASEQYF.

The sample holds one count of this clone. The V call is TRBV6-6, the J call TRBJ2-3, with D tentatively TRBD1 (5 bases). The CDR3 is 16 residues long. V gave up 7 bases and J gave up 1 base, with 18 bases separating them. CDR1 and CDR2 (germline): MNHNY, SVGAGI (reference sequence). The CDR3 sequence: CASTYGRAKGTDTQYF. The CDR3, as DNA: TGTGCCAGCACATATGGCAGGGCAAAGGGCACAGATACGCAGTATTTT.

This sequence joins TRBV4-3 and TRBJ2-2; 9 nucleotides align to TRBD1. The CDR3 runs to 17 residues. V was clipped by 0 bases and J by 6 bases; unmatched bases: 8. CDR1 is LGHNA and CDR2 is YSLEER in the germline V gene. CDR3 sequence (DNA): TGCGCCAGCAGCCAAGATTGGACAGGGGTTTGGGCCGGGGAGCTGTTTTTT. This translates into CASSQDWTGVWAGELFF.

This sequence joins TRBV29-1 and TRBJ2-1, with 7 positions matching TRBD1. The CDR3 loop spans 15 amino acids. The junction had 12 bases not matched to a gene; V was cut back by 1 base and J by 9 bases. Germline CDR1 SQVTM, CDR2 ANQGSEA. The chain's CDR3 is CSVEGYADRSPEQFF. In DNA, the CDR3 is TGCAGCGTTGAAGGATACGCGGACAGGTCTCCTGAGCAGTTCTTC.

This clone has a single count. The V gene is TRBV6-4, the J gene TRBJ1-2; 8 bases fit TRBD1. Trimming at V came to 1 base and at J to 4 bases, leaving 8 bases not matched to a gene. CDR1 and CDR2 (germline): MRHNA, SNTAGT. CDR3 length: 16 amino acids. The CDR3 DNA follows: TGTGCCAGCAGTGACTTAGGACAGGGAGTTCGCTATGGCTACACCTTC. This gives the protein CASSDLGQGVRYGYTF.

A word on this clone: Additional DNA sequences in this sample encode the identical CDR3. The rearrangement links TRBV25-1 to TRBJ1-2; 7 bases are shared with TRBD1. V gave up 6 bases and J gave up 4 bases; unmatched junction bases: 11. CDR1 is MGHDK, CDR2 SYGVNS, per germline. The CDR3 spans 15 residues. CDR3 loop: CASSGDRVESYGYTF. The CDR3 bases are TGTGCCAGCAGCGGCGACAGGGTTGAGAGCTATGGCTACACCTTC.

The chain recombines TRBV7-9 with TRBJ2-2, with 13 bases fitting TRBD2. The CDR3 runs to 16 residues. Germline V gene data show CDR1 as SEHNR and CDR2 as FQNEAQ (reference sequence). The V and J ends lost 5 bases and 5 bases, in that order; junction bases with no gene match: 5. The CDR3 region is CASSPGLAGYTGELFF. The CDR3 DNA reads as TGTGCCAGCAGCCCGGGACTAGCGGGGTATACCGGGGAGCTGTTTTTT.

The chain combines TRBV13 with TRBJ2-1; 9 nucleotides match TRBD1. Germline-derived CDR1 and CDR2 are PRHDT and FYEKMQ (reference sequence). With 3 bases clipped from V and 6 bases from J, the junction kept 6 bases outside the gene matches. The CDR3 consists of 15 residues. The CDR3 spells CASSFGQGIGNEQFF. For the CDR3, the DNA is TGTGCCAGCAGCTTCGGACAGGGGATCGGCAATGAGCAGTTCTTC.

The chain is built from TRBV7-8 and TRBJ1-2; TRBD1 is a possible D gene (5 bases). This CDR3 is 18 amino acids long. Germline assignment: CDR1 SGHVS and CDR2 FQNEAQ. The germline V and J ends were trimmed by 3 bases and 0 bases, with 20 bases remaining between them. CDR3 residues: CASSFPEKDSTTNYGYTF. CDR3 in DNA: TGTGCCAGCAGCTTTCCAGAAAAAGACAGCACGACTAACTATGGCTACACCTTC.

This clone has just one count. The chain has TRBV27 and TRBJ1-4; 9 bases are a match to TRBD1. CDR1 and CDR2 (germline): MNHEY, SMNVEV (reference sequence). V shed 0 bases and J 0 bases; nucleotides not matched to a gene: 8. CDR3 length equals 19 residues. The CDR3 loop is CASSLSFWTGDATNEKLFF. The CDR3 DNA is TGTGCCAGCAGTTTATCATTCTGGACAGGGGATGCAACTAATGAAAAACTGTTTTTT.

This clone was seen a single time. The chain recombines TRBV7-9 with TRBJ1-1; D not resolved. Trimming shortened V by 4 bases and J by 4 bases, and 7 bases separated the two germline ends. CDR1 is SEHNR and CDR2 is FQNEAQ in the germline V gene (reference sequence). The CDR3 extends over 12 amino acids. The CDR3 bases are TGTGCCAGCAGCTCTGGACTCACTGAAGCTTTCTTT. Its translation is CASSSGLTEAFF. Looking up the rest from reference TRBV7-9 and TRBJ1-1 gives the full variable domain: DTGVSQNPRHKITKRGQNVTFRCDPISEHNRLYWYRQTLGQGPEFLTYFQNEAQLEKSRLLSDRFSAERPKGSFSTLEIQRTEQGDSAMYLCASSSGLTEAFFGQGTRLTVV.

A few counts support this clone. This chain joins TRBV6-4 and TRBJ2-2; no definite D call. The germline V gene encodes CDR1 MRHNA and CDR2 SNTAGT. V was shortened by 0 bases and J by 4 bases, with 12 bases between the two germline ends. The CDR3 spans 16 residues. In DNA form, the CDR3 reads TGTGCCAGCAGTGACTCGAGGTCCAGTTCCACCGGGGAGCTGTTTTTT. Its protein is CASSDSRSSSTGELFF.

This chain uses TRBV11-2 with TRBJ1-6; TRBD1 might be the D (6 bases). The CDR3 spans 14 residues. With 8 bases removed from V and 3 bases from J, the gap between germline ends came to 11 bases. Germline V gives CDR1 SGHAT, CDR2 FQNNGV. The CDR3 DNA reads as TGTGCCAGCTTTGGGGGCCTCTATAATTCACCCCTCCACTTT. It specifies CASFGGLYNSPLHF.

CDR3 residues: CASSIGGTPGAFF. The CDR3 nucleotides read TGTGCCAGTAGTATCGGTGGAACTCCGGGGGCTTTCTTT. This rearrangement joins TRBV19 to TRBJ1-1, with D unclear. The CDR3 has 13 residues. V was shortened by 3 bases and J by 11 bases, with 16 bases between the two germline ends. Germline assignment: CDR1 LNHDA and CDR2 SQIVND (reference sequence).

J is TRBJ1-5 and V is TRBV27; 9 bases are shared with TRBD1. CDR3 size: 15 residues. The V gene end was trimmed by 6 bases and the J gene end by 5 bases; junction bases not matched to a gene: 8. Germline-derived CDR1 and CDR2 are MNHEY and SMNVEV (reference sequence). CDR3 DNA: TGTGCCAGCAGACAGGGGGCGACATCCTATCAGCCCCAGCATTTT. Translation gives CASRQGATSYQPQHF.

V gene TRBV11-2 combines with J gene TRBJ2-3; D may be TRBD2 (5 bases). V lost 3 bases and J lost 2, with 12 bases in between. The CDR3 is made up of 15 amino acids. In germline, CDR1 is SGHAT, CDR2 FQNNGV. The CDR3, as DNA: TGTGCCAGCAGCTTCGGAAGCGGATACACAGATACGCAGTATTTT. This codes for CASSFGSGYTDTQYF.

The V gene is TRBV14, the J gene TRBJ1-2; D ambiguous. Germline-derived CDR1 and CDR2 are SGHDN and FVKESK. Trimming stripped 1 base from V and 10 bases from J, with 13 bases between. The CDR3 is 13 amino acids. For the CDR3, the DNA is TGTGCCAGCAGCCAAGGAGGGTTTGACCCCTACACCTTC. It codes for CASSQGGFDPYTF.

This sequence joins TRBV7-8 and TRBJ2-5; 11 bases map to TRBD2. The CDR3 consists of 13 residues. The ends lost 5 bases at V and 7 bases at J; junction bases unmatched: 3. Germline values: CDR1 SGHVS, CDR2 FQNEAQ. CDR3 region: CASSPGTSGTQYF. CDR3 nucleotide sequence: TGTGCCAGCAGCCCCGGGACTAGCGGGACCCAGTACTTC.

This rearrangement joins TRBV7-3 to TRBJ2-1; 8 nucleotides match TRBD2. Germline assignment: CDR1 SGHTA and CDR2 FQGTGA. The ends lost 5 bases at V and 7 bases at J; junction bases unmatched: 16. This CDR3 comprises 17 residues. Written as DNA, the CDR3 is TGTGCCAGCAGCCCAGCCCCGGGGGGGCTTCTTCTTAATGAGCAGTTCTTC. Translation gives CASSPAPGGLLLNEQFF.

The V and J genes are TRBV9 and TRBJ2-5; 9 nucleotides align to TRBD2. Trimming at V came to 6 bases and at J to 1 base, leaving 10 bases not matched to a gene. This CDR3 has 16 residues. CDR1 is SGDLS and CDR2 is YYNGEE in the germline V gene. The CDR3 DNA is TGTGCCAGCACCCTAGGGGCGGGGGGGCTCCAAGAGACCCAGTACTTC. Its protein is CASTLGAGGLQETQYF.